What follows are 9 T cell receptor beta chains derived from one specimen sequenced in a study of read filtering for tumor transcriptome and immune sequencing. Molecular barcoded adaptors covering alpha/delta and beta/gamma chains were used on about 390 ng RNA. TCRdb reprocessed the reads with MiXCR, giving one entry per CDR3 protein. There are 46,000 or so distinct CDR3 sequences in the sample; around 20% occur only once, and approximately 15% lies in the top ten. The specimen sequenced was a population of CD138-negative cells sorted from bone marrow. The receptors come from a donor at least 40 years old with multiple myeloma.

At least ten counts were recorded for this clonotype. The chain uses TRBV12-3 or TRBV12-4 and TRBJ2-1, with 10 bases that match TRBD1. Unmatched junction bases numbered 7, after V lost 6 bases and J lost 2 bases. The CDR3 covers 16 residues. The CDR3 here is CASSPWDRGAYNEQFF. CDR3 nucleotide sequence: TGTGCCAGCAGCCCTTGGGACAGGGGAGCCTACAATGAGCAGTTCTTC.

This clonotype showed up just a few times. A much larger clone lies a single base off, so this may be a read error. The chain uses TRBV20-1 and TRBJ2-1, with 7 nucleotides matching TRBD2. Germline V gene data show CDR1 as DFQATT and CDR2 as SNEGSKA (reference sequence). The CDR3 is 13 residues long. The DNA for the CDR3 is TGCGGTGCTACCGGGAGGTTGGTCGATGAGCAGTTCTTC. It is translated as CGATGRLVDEQFF.

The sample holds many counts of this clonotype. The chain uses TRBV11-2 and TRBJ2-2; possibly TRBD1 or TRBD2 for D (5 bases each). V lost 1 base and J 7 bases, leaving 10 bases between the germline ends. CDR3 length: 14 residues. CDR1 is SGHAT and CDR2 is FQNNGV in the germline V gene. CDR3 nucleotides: TGTGCCAGCAGCTTAGGCAGGGCGGGCGGGGAGCTGTTTTTT. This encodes CASSLGRAGGELFF. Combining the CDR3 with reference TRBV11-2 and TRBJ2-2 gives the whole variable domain EAGVAQSPRYKIIEKRQSVAFWCNPISGHATLYWYQQILGQGPKLLIQFQNNGVVDDSQLPKDRFSAERLKGVDSTLKIQPAKLEDSAVYLCASSLGRAGGELFFGEGSRLTVL.

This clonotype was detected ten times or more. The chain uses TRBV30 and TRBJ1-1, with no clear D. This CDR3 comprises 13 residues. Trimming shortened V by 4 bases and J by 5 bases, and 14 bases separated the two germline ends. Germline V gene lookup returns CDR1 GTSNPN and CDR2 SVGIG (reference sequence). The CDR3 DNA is TGTGCCTGGACCCTTCCCCCGGGGACTGAAGCTTTCTTT. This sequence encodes CAWTLPPGTEAFF.

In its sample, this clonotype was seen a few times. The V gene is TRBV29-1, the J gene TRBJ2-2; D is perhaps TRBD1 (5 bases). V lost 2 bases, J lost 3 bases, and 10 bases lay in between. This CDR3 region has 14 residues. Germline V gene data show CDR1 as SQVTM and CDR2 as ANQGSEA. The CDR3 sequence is CSVEWGIDTGELFF. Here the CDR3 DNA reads TGCAGCGTTGAATGGGGCATCGACACCGGGGAGCTGTTTTTT.

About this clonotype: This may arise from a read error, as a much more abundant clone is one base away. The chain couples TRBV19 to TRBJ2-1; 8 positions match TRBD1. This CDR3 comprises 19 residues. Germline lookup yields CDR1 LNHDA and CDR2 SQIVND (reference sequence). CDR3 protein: CARSTGRQGARGVYNEQFF. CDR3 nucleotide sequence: TGTGCCCGTAGTACGGGGCGGCAGGGGGCAAGAGGGGTCTACAATGAGCAGTTCTTC.

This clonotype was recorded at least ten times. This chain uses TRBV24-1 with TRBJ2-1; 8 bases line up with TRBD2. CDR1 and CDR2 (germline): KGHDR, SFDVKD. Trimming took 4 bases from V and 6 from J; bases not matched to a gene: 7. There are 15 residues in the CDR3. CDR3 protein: CATSDPVLAGNEQFF. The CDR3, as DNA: TGTGCCACCAGTGACCCGGTCCTAGCGGGCAATGAGCAGTTCTTC.

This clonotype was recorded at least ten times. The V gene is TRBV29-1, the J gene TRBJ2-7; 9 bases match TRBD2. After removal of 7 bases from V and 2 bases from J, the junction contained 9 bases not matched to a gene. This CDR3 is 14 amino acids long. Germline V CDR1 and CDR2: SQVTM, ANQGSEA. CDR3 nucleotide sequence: TGCAGCGCAGAACTAGCGGGCGGGGCCTACGAGCAGTACTTC. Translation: CSAELAGGAYEQYF.

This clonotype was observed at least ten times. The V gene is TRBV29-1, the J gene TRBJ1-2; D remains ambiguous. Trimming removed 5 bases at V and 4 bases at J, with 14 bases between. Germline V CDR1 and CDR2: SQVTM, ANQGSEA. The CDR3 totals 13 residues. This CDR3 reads CSVRSPGVYGYTF. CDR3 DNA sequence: TGCAGCGTTCGGTCCCCTGGCGTCTATGGCTACACCTTC.